The 30 T cell receptor beta chains presented below share a single source sample, sequenced in a study of cytomegalovirus exposure and HLA in healthy donors. The PCR was carried out with 60 Vbeta primers and 13 Jbeta primers. Sequencing used immunoSEQ multiplex PCR; TCRdb keeps in-frame clones, though not all of them. The sample yields 150,000 to 200,000 clones, around three quarters seen once. The specimen sequenced was PBMCs. These TCRs come from a man aged 50 to 59 in good health and CMV-seropositive.

The genes are TRBV10-2 and TRBJ2-6; 10 bases fit TRBD1. Germline V gene lookup returns CDR1 WSHSY and CDR2 SAAADI. The junction had 4 bases not matched to a gene; V was cut back by 8 bases and J by 0 bases. CDR3 length: 16 amino acids. DNA of the CDR3: TGCGCCAGCCGGGGGACAGGGGCCTCTGGGGCCAACGTCCTGACTTTC. Amino acids: CASRGTGASGANVLTF.

This chain joins TRBV13 and TRBJ2-5; perhaps TRBD1 as D (5 bases). The J call may be mistaken, given a closer DNA end match to TRBJ2-7. The length of the CDR3 is 12 residues. In germline, CDR1 is PRHDT, CDR2 FYEKMQ (reference sequence). Written as DNA, the CDR3 is TGTGCCAGCAGCGAAGGGGATCGCGAGCAGTACTTC. This sequence encodes CASSEGDREQYF.

The chain recombines TRBV5-6 with TRBJ2-7; 13 nucleotides match TRBD2. The CDR3 contains 14 residues. Germline CDR1 and CDR2: SGHDT and YYEEEE. V was pared by 1 base and J by 9 bases, with 4 bases of the junction left unmatched. Written as DNA, the CDR3 is TGTGCCAGCAGCTTGACTAGCGGGGGGGCGGGGCAGTACTTC. It encodes CASSLTSGGAGQYF.

The chain uses TRBV11-1 and TRBJ1-2; D might be TRBD1 (5 bases). The V and J ends lost 6 bases and 3 bases respectively, with 14 bases between them. CDR3 length: 14 amino acids. Germline CDR1 reads SGHAT; CDR2 reads FQDESV (reference sequence). The CDR3 DNA sequence: TGTGCCAGCAGTTCCCACCGGGGGGACTATGGCTACACCTTC. It yields the protein CASSSHRGDYGYTF.

The chain recombines TRBV5-1 with TRBJ1-6; TRBD1 agrees at 7 bases. Germline lookup yields CDR1 SGHRS and CDR2 YFSETQ. V shed 4 bases, J shed 2 bases, and the junction held 3 bases outside the gene matches. The CDR3 sequence is 15 residues long. The CDR3 DNA reads TGCGCCAGCAGCGAGGGACAGACCTATAATTCACCCCTCCACTTT. Translated, it gives CASSEGQTYNSPLHF.

There are a few counts of this clone. This chain connects TRBV7-2 to TRBJ2-1, with D possibly TRBD2 on 6 matching bases. Trimming stripped 1 base from V and 2 bases from J, with 9 bases between. Germline CDR1 is SGHTA and CDR2 is FQGNSA. The CDR3 length is 15 residues. The CDR3 DNA sequence: TGTGCCAGCAGCTTAGGGGGGGATACCTACAATGAGCAGTTCTTC. It encodes CASSLGGDTYNEQFF.

The rearrangement links TRBV10-1 to TRBJ2-1, with D perhaps matching TRBD2 (6 bases). Trimming took 10 bases from V and 1 from J, leaving 14 bases between them. CDR1 and CDR2 (germline): WNHNN, SYGVQD (reference sequence). The CDR3 loop spans 14 amino acids. The CDR3 here is CAIRGGESYNEQFF. Written as DNA, the CDR3 is TGCGCCATACGAGGAGGGGAATCCTACAATGAGCAGTTCTTC.

This rearrangement joins TRBV6-5 to TRBJ2-7, with D uncertain. Trimming removed 5 bases from V and 3 bases from J, with 14 bases in between. This CDR3 is 14 amino acids long. CDR1 is MNHEY and CDR2 is SVGAGI in the germline V gene. CDR3 protein: CASSPTDIYYEQYF. CDR3 in DNA: TGTGCCAGCAGTCCTACCGACATCTACTACGAGCAGTACTTC.

The chain is built from TRBV2 and TRBJ1-6, with D tentatively TRBD1 (6 bases). This CDR3 contains 15 residues. Germline CDR1 SNHLY, CDR2 FYNNEI. V lost 7 bases and J 2 bases, leaving 12 bases between the germline ends. The CDR3 nucleotides are TGTGCCAGCACCGCCCCAGGGGCCTATAATTCACCCCTCCACTTT. Translation gives CASTAPGAYNSPLHF.

On this clone itself: The germline gene is not matched at one end of the junction; a read error may be the cause. V gene TRBV5-1 combines with J gene TRBJ1-1; D is ambiguous. The V gene's germline CDR1 is SGHRS and CDR2 YFSETQ. This CDR3 is 13 amino acids long. CDR3 region: CASSLEADTEAFF. DNA of the CDR3: TGCGCCAGCAGCTTGGAGGCAGACACCGAAGCTTTCTTT.

This clone was observed a few times. The chain combines TRBV28 with TRBJ2-3; D call uncertain. Germline values: CDR1 MDHEN, CDR2 SYDVKM. The CDR3 length is 15 residues. V was clipped by 4 bases and J by 3 bases, with 14 bases between them. The CDR3 DNA sequence: TGTGCCAGCAGTTCTTTGCGTGGGCGAACAGATACGCAGTATTTT. Amino acid sequence: CASSSLRGRTDTQYF.

This clone appeared once. The CDR3 DNA reads as TGTGCCAGCAGTCCCGGTGCGTCCTACGAGCAGTACTTC. As protein: CASSPGASYEQYF. V gene TRBV28 combines with J gene TRBJ2-7; D is uncertain. The CDR3 has 13 amino acids. From germline, CDR1 is MDHEN and CDR2 SYDVKM. The V end lost 5 bases, the J end lost 1 base, and 9 bases lay between the germline ends.

The chain uses TRBV4-2 and TRBJ1-2; no firm D call. Trimming left V 5 bases short and J 5 bases short, with 21 bases between. The germline CDR1 and CDR2 sequences are LGHNA and YNFKEQ. CDR3 size: 16 residues. This CDR3 is CASSATSRQNEYGYTF. Written as DNA, the CDR3 is TGTGCCAGCAGCGCCACATCCAGGCAAAACGAGTATGGCTACACCTTC.

The chain is built from TRBV5-4 and TRBJ2-2, with D perhaps matching TRBD2 (6 bases). The CDR3 length is 13 residues. V was clipped by 10 bases and J by 3 bases, with 13 bases between them. Germline V lookup: CDR1 SGHNT, CDR2 YYREEE (reference sequence). Here the CDR3 reads CAGGDFDTGELFF. The CDR3 region has the DNA TGTGCCGGAGGGGACTTCGACACCGGGGAGCTGTTTTTT.

The chain employs TRBV7-9 and TRBJ2-7, with TRBD1 matching over 9 bases. The CDR3 contains 14 residues. Germline-derived CDR1 and CDR2 are SEHNR and FQNEAQ (reference sequence). Trimming took 6 bases from V and 1 from J; bases not matched to a gene: 4. CDR3 bases: TGTGCCAGCAGACAGGACAGGGGATCCTACGAGCAGTACTTC. Amino acids: CASRQDRGSYEQYF.

J is TRBJ2-1 and V is TRBV19, with 8 bases lining up with TRBD2. CDR3 length: 16 amino acids. V gave up 2 bases and J gave up 2 bases; unmatched junction bases: 5. Germline lookup yields CDR1 LNHDA and CDR2 SQIVND (reference sequence). CDR3: CASSITGGAAYNEQFF. The CDR3 coding sequence is TGTGCCAGTAGTATAACGGGGGGGGCAGCCTACAATGAGCAGTTCTTC.

The chain carries TRBV7-2 and TRBJ2-5; 8 bases line up with TRBD1. CDR3 length: 15 residues. From germline, CDR1 is SGHTA and CDR2 FQGNSA. Losses at the gene ends were 5 bases for V and 7 bases for J; bases not matched to a gene: 12. The CDR3 coding sequence is TGTGCCAGCAGCACCCGAGGACAGGGAGACGGGACCCAGTACTTC. Residues: CASSTRGQGDGTQYF.

The chain joins TRBV4-2 to TRBJ1-5; the D gene is possibly TRBD1 (6 bases). V lost 0 bases and J lost 6, with 12 bases in between. The CDR3 extends over 15 amino acids. Per germline, CDR1 LGHNA and CDR2 YNFKEQ. As DNA, the CDR3 is TGTGCCAGCAGCCAAGATAACAGGGTCAGTCAGCCCCAGCATTTT. Its translation is CASSQDNRVSQPQHF.

The chain carries TRBV7-9 and TRBJ1-1; TRBD1 agrees at 8 bases. With V trimmed by 4 bases and J by 3 bases, 10 bases remained unmatched. Germline lookup yields CDR1 SEHNR and CDR2 FQNEAQ (reference sequence). The CDR3 contains 16 residues. For the CDR3, the DNA is TGTGCCAGCAGCTCCAGGACAGGGCTGAGTTACACTGAAGCTTTCTTT. Its translation: CASSSRTGLSYTEAFF.

The chain carries TRBV5-1 and TRBJ1-5; tentatively, D is TRBD1 (6 bases). CDR1 is SGHRS and CDR2 is YFSETQ in the germline V gene. The V and J ends lost 4 bases and 6 bases respectively, with 14 bases between them. CDR3 length: 14 residues. CDR3 residues: CASSPQGWGQPQHF. Written as DNA, the CDR3 is TGCGCCAGCAGCCCACAGGGTTGGGGTCAGCCCCAGCATTTT.

The V call is TRBV4-2, the J call TRBJ1-2, with 8 positions matching TRBD1. With 1 base clipped from V and 2 bases from J, the junction kept 6 bases outside the gene matches. The CDR3 covers 16 residues. Germline V CDR1 and CDR2: LGHNA, YNFKEQ. The CDR3 DNA reads as TGTGCCAGCAGCCAAGGGGGACAGGTCCCGAACTATGGCTACACCTTC. Its protein product is CASSQGGQVPNYGYTF.

The rearrangement links TRBV9 to TRBJ2-5; TRBD2 agrees at 8 bases. The germline V gene encodes CDR1 SGDLS and CDR2 YYNGEE. With V trimmed by 0 bases and J by 9 bases, 13 bases remained unmatched. The CDR3 length is 16 residues. The CDR3 DNA reads TGTGCCAGCAGCGTAGGCGGGAGGCGGCAGGGAGGGCCCCAGTACTTC. This gives the protein CASSVGGRRQGGPQYF.

V usage is TRBV4-2 and J usage is TRBJ1-1, with 7 nucleotides matching TRBD1. The ends lost 5 bases at V and 4 bases at J; junction bases unmatched: 7. The CDR3 covers 14 residues. CDR1 is LGHNA and CDR2 is YNFKEQ in the germline V gene. The CDR3 region is CASSTRDSVTEAFF. The CDR3 bases are TGTGCCAGCAGCACCCGGGACAGCGTCACTGAAGCTTTCTTT.

The genes are TRBV5-4 and TRBJ2-4, with 7 bases that match TRBD1. With 4 bases clipped from V and 4 bases from J, the junction kept 11 bases outside the gene matches. The CDR3 runs 16 residues. Germline assignment: CDR1 SGHNT and CDR2 YYREEE (reference sequence). CDR3 nucleotide sequence: TGTGCCAGCAGCCGGCAGGTTCCGGGACAGAAAAACATTCAGTACTTC. This translates into CASSRQVPGQKNIQYF.

A word on this clone: This same CDR3 is encoded by further DNA sequences in the sample. The chain uses TRBV4-1 and TRBJ1-5; 7 bases are shared with TRBD1. Germline CDR1 reads MGHRA; CDR2 reads YSYEKL. Germline trimming cut 1 base from V and 2 bases from J; bases unmatched to any gene: 5. This CDR3 has 16 amino acids. CDR3 amino acids: CASSQVGGGGNQPQHF. CDR3 coding DNA: TGCGCCAGCAGCCAAGTTGGAGGGGGCGGCAATCAGCCCCAGCATTTT.

The genes are TRBV6-5 and TRBJ1-5; 7 bases fit TRBD1. The trim removed 0 bases at V and 0 bases at J, leaving 2 bases unmatched. There are 16 residues in the CDR3. CDR1 MNHEY and CDR2 SVGAGI come from the germline V gene. DNA of the CDR3: TGTGCCAGCAGTTACTCCTACAGGGGTAGCAATCAGCCCCAGCATTTT. Translated, it gives CASSYSYRGSNQPQHF.

The chain links TRBV7-9 to TRBJ2-7; TRBD2 is a possible D gene (5 bases). The CDR3 runs to 12 residues. V was pared by 8 bases and J by 1 base, with 9 bases between. Germline V CDR1 and CDR2: SEHNR, FQNEAQ (reference sequence). The CDR3 DNA reads TGTGCCAGCGACCGGGGTTCCTACGAGCAGTACTTC. It codes for CASDRGSYEQYF. The variable domain in full, completed from reference TRBV7-9 and TRBJ2-7, reads DTGVSQNPRHKITKRGQNVTFRCDPISEHNRLYWYRQTLGQGPEFLTYFQNEAQLEKSRLLSDRFSAERPKGSFSTLEIQRTEQGDSAMYLCASDRGSYEQYFGPGTRLTVT.

The J gene is TRBJ2-7, the V gene TRBV29-1; 8 bases agree with TRBD1. There are 12 residues in the CDR3. V was clipped by 4 bases and J by 3 bases; unmatched bases: 2. Germline V CDR1 and CDR2: SQVTM, ANQGSEA. The DNA of the CDR3 is TGCAGCGTTGCGACAGGGGACTACGAGCAGTACTTC. Protein product: CSVATGDYEQYF.

The rearrangement joins TRBV4-3 to TRBJ1-2; 7 nucleotides align to TRBD1. The CDR3 runs to 15 residues. V trimming: 0 bases; J trimming: 7 bases; junction bases outside the gene matches: 8. CDR1 is LGHNA, CDR2 YSLEER, per germline. Here the CDR3 reads CASSQDTGEGSGYTF. The DNA for the CDR3 is TGCGCCAGCAGCCAAGATACAGGGGAAGGGAGTGGCTACACCTTC.

The V gene is TRBV19, the J gene TRBJ2-2; TRBD2 might be the D (5 bases). There are 11 residues in the CDR3. The germline V gene encodes CDR1 LNHDA and CDR2 SQIVND (reference sequence). The DNA for the CDR3 is TGTGCACCGGGAAACACCGGGGAGCTGTTTTTT. This translates into CAPGNTGELFF.